These 10 T cell receptor beta chains were all obtained from the same sample, sequenced in a study of graft-versus-host responses after intestinal transplantation. No cognate antigen is known for these TCRs. This table comes from immunoSEQ multiplex PCR, and its TCRdb copy is limited to in-frame clones, with some not included. The top ten hold 7.6% of the sample, which has around 88,000 clones, under 95% seen once. The sample consisted of unstimulated CD8+ T cells sorted from spleen or lymph node cells, taken before transplant. The receptor set was obtained from a human donor who was the organ donor for an intestinal transplant.

CDR3 nucleotide sequence: TGTGCCAGTAGTATAGACACAGATACGCAGTATTTT. Translation: CASSIDTDTQYF. The chain carries TRBV19 and TRBJ2-3; no clear D gene. The CDR3 contains 12 residues. V gave up 0 bases and J gave up 2 bases, with 0 bases separating them. Germline CDR1 reads LNHDA; CDR2 reads SQIVND (reference sequence).

This rearrangement joins TRBV5-6 to TRBJ1-2, with TRBD1 matching over 8 bases. The V segment lost 0 bases and the J segment 8 bases; nucleotides outside the gene matches: 9. This CDR3 contains 15 residues. Germline V gives CDR1 SGHDT, CDR2 YYEEEE. CDR3 sequence reads: CASSLDLGQVLGYTF. The CDR3 DNA sequence: TGTGCCAGCAGCTTGGATCTGGGACAGGTCCTGGGCTACACCTTC.

In its sample, this clone was seen once. The chain recombines TRBV7-8 with TRBJ2-5; D gene uncertain. The DNA end lines up better with TRBJ2-7; the J call may be wrong. The CDR3 runs to 12 residues. The germline V gene encodes CDR1 SGHVS and CDR2 FQNEAQ. The CDR3 DNA reads as TGTGCCAGCAGCTTACCACCGTACGAGCAGTACTTC. This encodes CASSLPPYEQYF.

The V gene is TRBV13, the J gene TRBJ1-1; the match to TRBD1 covers 7 bases. The trim removed 6 bases at V and 7 bases at J, leaving 11 bases unmatched. The CDR3 length is 14 residues. Germline loops: CDR1 PRHDT, CDR2 FYEKMQ (reference sequence). The CDR3 bases are TGTGCCAGCAGTTTTAGCAGTAACAGGGGTGAAGCTTTCTTT. It specifies CASSFSSNRGEAFF. Together with reference TRBV13 and TRBJ1-1, the CDR3 gives the full variable domain: AAGVIQSPRHLIKEKRETATLKCYPIPRHDTVYWYQQGPGQDPQFLISFYEKMQSDKGSIPDRFSAQQFSDYHSELNMSSLELGDSALYFCASSFSSNRGEAFFGQGTRLTVV.

Regarding this clone: At one of its ends the junction is not consistent with the germline gene, which may arise from a read error. J is TRBJ2-1 and V is TRBV13; 10 bases are shared with TRBD2. This CDR3 is built from 13 residues. Germline CDR1 and CDR2: PRHDT and FYEKMQ (reference sequence). CDR3 DNA sequence: TGTGCCAGCAGCTTCTCTCTAGCGGGAGTTATTCTCTTC. This gives the protein CASSFSLAGVILF.

The chain employs TRBV19 and TRBJ2-7; D call uncertain. This CDR3 contains 18 residues. Between the trimmed V and J ends, which lost 0 bases and 0 bases, there was a span of 18 bases. Germline V gene sequence: CDR1 LNHDA, CDR2 SQIVND (reference sequence). The CDR3 sequence is CASSIDPQSTLVSYEQYF. The CDR3 bases are TGTGCCAGTAGTATAGATCCCCAATCCACGCTCGTCTCCTACGAGCAGTACTTC.

The chain joins TRBV27 to TRBJ2-5; 10 positions agree with TRBD2. Trimming at V came to 3 bases and at J to 2 bases, leaving 12 bases not matched to a gene. The V gene's germline CDR1 is MNHEY and CDR2 SMNVEV (reference sequence). The CDR3 length is 18 residues. The CDR3 spells CASSFWGSSGRKQETQYF. The CDR3 DNA sequence: TGTGCCAGCAGTTTTTGGGGGTCTAGCGGGAGAAAGCAAGAGACCCAGTACTTC.

This clone turned up a few times. The V and J genes are TRBV7-9 and TRBJ2-3, with TRBD2 identical over 7 bases. The V segment lost 1 base and the J segment 0 bases; nucleotides outside the gene matches: 4. The germline CDR1 and CDR2 sequences are SEHNR and FQNEAQ (reference sequence). This CDR3 contains 16 residues. In DNA form, the CDR3 reads TGTGCCAGCAGCTTAGGTGGTAGCGGGAGCACAGATACGCAGTATTTT. Residues: CASSLGGSGSTDTQYF.

The rearrangement links TRBV19 to TRBJ1-3; TRBD1 is a possible D gene (5 bases). V shed 4 bases and J shed 0 bases, with 10 bases lying between them. The CDR3 is made up of 15 amino acids. Germline V lookup: CDR1 LNHDA, CDR2 SQIVND (reference sequence). The CDR3 here is CASSTDSLSGNTIYF. DNA of the CDR3: TGTGCCAGTAGTACCGACAGCCTCTCTGGAAACACCATATATTTT.

V usage is TRBV6-5 and J usage is TRBJ2-7, with 7 bases that match TRBD2. Trimming cost V 6 bases and J 2 bases; bases outside gene matches: 10. In germline, CDR1 is MNHEY, CDR2 SVGAGI. This CDR3 comprises 15 residues. This CDR3 is CASSHGGNLAYEQYF. In nucleotides, the CDR3 is TGTGCCAGCAGCCACGGGGGGAATTTAGCCTACGAGCAGTACTTC.